The source of this T cell receptor beta chain is a study of PD-1 blockade in classical Hodgkin lymphoma. This CDR3 has 15 amino acids. Germline-derived CDR1 and CDR2 are SGHTS and YDEGEE. V gave up 0 bases and J gave up 2 bases, with 10 bases separating them. Time point defined: cycle 4 day 1 (C4D1), after 6 weeks of nivolumab. Patients all relapsed after autologous stem cell transplantation, and there was variation in brentuximab vedotin exposure. The method was immunoSEQ multiplex PCR; TCRdb's version includes in-frame clones alone and lacks a portion of them. The data show about 33,000 clones, with around 74% seen just once and about 3.9% held by the top ten.

Specimen: peripheral blood mononuclear cells (PBMCs), collected before the fourth cycle of nivolumab. The rearrangement joins TRBV5-8 to TRBJ2-3; D not certain. The receptor's source is a human donor with classical Hodgkin lymphoma. CDR3 bases: TGTGCCAGCAGCTTGGAAGTGGCCCCCACAGATACGCAGTATTTT. Translated: CASSLEVAPTDTQYF.